The 25 T cell receptor beta chains below were found in one sample sequenced in a study of identical twins. MiXCR was run by TCRdb on the 5' RACE reads, yielding one entry per CDR3 protein. The profile shows hundreds of thousands of distinct CDR3 sequences, less than 10% of them singletons. This same sample was also taken into another study, of yellow fever vaccine responses in identical twins.

Sequenced: PBMCs. These receptors were obtained from a woman between 18 and 29 years old in good health.

This clonotype has a handful of counts. The rearrangement uses TRBV24-1 and TRBJ2-3; no firm D call. The germline V gene encodes CDR1 KGHDR and CDR2 SFDVKD. This CDR3 has 12 residues. The ends were cut back, 6 bases at V and 2 bases at J, with 5 bases in the middle. DNA for the CDR3: TGTGCCACCAGTACCACCACAGATACGCAGTATTTT. The encoded protein is CATSTTTDTQYF.

This clonotype was detected many times. The V and J genes are TRBV12-3 or TRBV12-4 and TRBJ2-7, with TRBD2 matching over 8 bases. Trimming cost V 6 bases and J 4 bases; bases outside gene matches: 8. The CDR3 totals 14 residues. CDR3 sequence: CASRIAGSLYEQYF. The CDR3 region has the DNA TGTGCCAGCAGGATAGCGGGATCCCTGTACGAGCAGTACTTC.

The chain couples TRBV12-3 or TRBV12-4 to TRBJ2-7; 10 positions match TRBD2. The trim removed 3 bases at V and 1 base at J, leaving 12 bases unmatched. The CDR3 covers 18 residues. For the CDR3, the DNA is TGTGCCAGCAGTTTTATTTCTAGCGGGAGCGAAAGATCCTACGAGCAGTACTTC. The encoded protein is CASSFISSGSERSYEQYF.

This clonotype was counted between two and nine times. The gene calls are TRBV2 and TRBJ2-7; maybe TRBD1 (6 bases). Germline V gives CDR1 SNHLY, CDR2 FYNNEI. This CDR3 is built from 14 residues. V lost 7 bases and J 7 bases, leaving 20 bases between the germline ends. The chain's CDR3 is CASNRATGSAEQYF. As DNA, the CDR3 is TGTGCCAGCAACAGGGCCACGGGGTCGGCGGAGCAGTACTTC.

This clonotype was detected a few times. J is TRBJ2-2 and V is TRBV7-6, with TRBD2 as a possible D gene (5 bases). There are 16 residues in the CDR3. Trimming took off 0 bases at V and 4 bases at J, with 12 bases between the two ends. Germline values: CDR1 SGHVS, CDR2 FNYEAQ. In DNA, the CDR3 is TGTGCCAGCAGCTTAGCAGCGGCCAGTCTCACCGGGGAGCTGTTTTTT. Residues: CASSLAAASLTGELFF.

There are a few counts of this clonotype. The chain joins TRBV12-3 or TRBV12-4 to TRBJ2-7; D gene uncertain. CDR3 length: 20 residues. V was clipped by 1 base and J by 3 bases, with 28 bases between them. The CDR3 loop is CASSLEGRGATPEDRYEQYF. The CDR3 nucleotides are TGTGCCAGCAGTTTAGAGGGCCGCGGAGCTACCCCCGAAGATCGCTACGAGCAGTACTTC.

This clonotype has a count of ten or more. The chain employs TRBV18 and TRBJ2-1; D is perhaps TRBD1 (6 bases). Germline V gene data show CDR1 as KGHSH and CDR2 as LQKENI. Trimming cost V 0 bases and J 8 bases, with 20 bases left between them. The CDR3 contains 17 residues. The CDR3 protein is CASSPPVTQGRLDEQFF. CDR3 nucleotide sequence: TGTGCCAGCTCACCACCGGTAACACAGGGACGTTTGGATGAGCAGTTCTTC.

The CDR3 region is CATSRDRWQANTEAFF. The CDR3 DNA is TGTGCCACCAGCAGAGATCGGTGGCAGGCGAACACTGAAGCTTTCTTT. The chain has TRBV15 and TRBJ1-1; D gene ambiguous. CDR3 length equals 16 residues. Germline V lookup: CDR1 LNHNV, CDR2 YYDKDF (reference sequence). V dropped 0 bases and J dropped 1 base, with 12 bases sitting between them. Supplemented by reference TRBV15 and TRBJ1-1, the full variable domain reads DAMVIQNPRYQVTQFGKPVTLSCSQTLNHNVMYWYQQKSSQAPKLLFHYYDKDFNNEADTPDNFQSRRPNTSFCFLDIRSPGLGDTAMYLCATSRDRWQANTEAFFGQGTRLTVV.

The chain carries TRBV7-9 and TRBJ2-6; D is undetermined. Between the trimmed V and J ends, which lost 5 bases and 2 bases, there was a span of 13 bases. This CDR3 contains 16 residues. The germline CDR1 and CDR2 sequences are SEHNR and FQNEAQ (reference sequence). CDR3 protein: CASSHIPEAGANVLTF. The DNA for the CDR3 is TGTGCCAGCAGCCACATCCCCGAAGCTGGGGCCAACGTCCTGACTTTC.

Note on this clonotype: A much larger clone lies a single base off, so this may be a read error. V and J are TRBV5-1 and TRBJ2-1, with TRBD2 matching 9 bases. V gave up 7 bases and J gave up 7 bases; unmatched junction bases: 12. The length of the CDR3 is 15 residues. CDR1 SGHRS and CDR2 YFSETQ come from the germline V gene. Written as DNA, the CDR3 is TGCGCCAGCGAGCTAGCGGGGACTAATGGGAATGAGCAGTTCTTC. Translation gives CASELAGTNGNEQFF.

This chain joins TRBV7-9 and TRBJ2-3; TRBD2 might be the D (6 bases). The CDR3 is 16 amino acids. V dropped 6 bases and J dropped 2 bases, with 18 bases sitting between them. Germline CDR1 reads SEHNR; CDR2 reads FQNEAQ (reference sequence). The CDR3 sequence is CASSSLFGSPTDTQYF. CDR3 nucleotides: TGTGCCAGCAGTTCGCTCTTCGGGAGCCCCACAGATACGCAGTATTTT. The full variable domain, in which reference TRBV7-9 and TRBJ2-3 provide the parts outside the CDR3, is DTGVSQNPRHKITKRGQNVTFRCDPISEHNRLYWYRQTLGQGPEFLTYFQNEAQLEKSRLLSDRFSAERPKGSFSTLEIQRTEQGDSAMYLCASSSLFGSPTDTQYFGPGTRLTVL.

J is TRBJ2-1 and V is TRBV5-1; no firm D call. CDR3 length equals 12 residues. Germline CDR1 reads SGHRS; CDR2 reads YFSETQ. V lost 0 bases to trimming and J lost 9 bases, with 7 bases between them. CDR3: CASSLVDFEQFF. Written as DNA, the CDR3 is TGCGCCAGCAGCTTGGTTGACTTTGAGCAGTTCTTC.

The CDR3 DNA follows: TGTGCCAGCAGTTACACGCGAACAGGGATTTACGAGCAGTACTTC. Translation: CASSYTRTGIYEQYF. The chain links TRBV6-5 to TRBJ2-7, with D possibly being TRBD1 (6 bases). The CDR3 runs to 15 residues. The ends were cut back, 2 bases at V and 4 bases at J, with 15 bases in the middle. Germline V CDR1 and CDR2: MNHEY, SVGAGI.

This clonotype was found a few times. The genes are TRBV7-9 and TRBJ1-1; no definite D call. V shed 1 base and J shed 3 bases, with 12 bases lying between them. CDR1 is SEHNR, CDR2 FQNEAQ, per germline (reference sequence). This CDR3 has 15 residues. CDR3 in DNA: TGTGCCAGCAGCTTAGGCTGGGGAGGTCACACTGAAGCTTTCTTT. Its translation: CASSLGWGGHTEAFF.

This clonotype was picked up many times. The chain uses TRBV6-1 and TRBJ2-7; no clear D gene. The CDR3 has 14 residues. CDR1 and CDR2 (germline): MNHNS, SASEGT. Trimming pared 6 bases from V and 3 bases from J, leaving 15 bases between. In DNA, the CDR3 is TGTGCCAGCAGCCTACAAGGCGAGTACTACGAGCAGTACTTC. It codes for CASSLQGEYYEQYF.

The chain couples TRBV28 to TRBJ2-2, with TRBD2 matching 9 bases. Per the germline V gene, CDR1 is MDHEN and CDR2 is SYDVKM. The ends lost 4 bases at V and 0 bases at J; junction bases unmatched: 6. This CDR3 is built from 17 residues. The CDR3 loop reads CASSSTWTSANTGELFF. As DNA, the CDR3 is TGTGCCAGCAGTTCCACGTGGACTAGCGCGAACACCGGGGAGCTGTTTTTT.

The J gene is TRBJ2-5, the V gene TRBV6-4, with TRBD2 matching 11 bases. From germline, CDR1 is MRHNA and CDR2 SNTAGT. The CDR3 has 15 residues. With V trimmed by 3 bases and J by 2 bases, 2 bases remained unmatched. The CDR3 nucleotides read TGTGCCAGCAGTGATACTAGCGGGGGACAAGAGACCCAGTACTTC. Translating it yields CASSDTSGGQETQYF.

The chain has TRBV30 and TRBJ2-1; D remains ambiguous. Germline CDR1 GTSNPN, CDR2 SVGIG (reference sequence). This CDR3 comprises 11 residues. V dropped 0 bases and J dropped 12 bases, with 9 bases sitting between them. The CDR3 coding sequence is TGTGCCTGGAGTGTAGGGTCGAGGCAGTTCTTC. Protein product: CAWSVGSRQFF.

This clonotype was seen at least ten times. The chain joins TRBV5-1 to TRBJ2-2; 9 nucleotides align to TRBD1. The CDR3 length is 15 residues. V lost 3 bases to trimming and J lost 6 bases; unmatched junction nucleotides: 6. Germline V CDR1 and CDR2: SGHRS, YFSETQ. CDR3 sequence (DNA): TGCGCCAGCAGCTCCCGGGACAGGGAAGCCGGGGAGCTGTTTTTT. It specifies CASSSRDREAGELFF. The full variable domain, its missing parts supplied by reference TRBV5-1 and TRBJ2-2, is KAGVTQTPRYLIKTRGQQVTLSCSPISGHRSVSWYQQTPGQGLQFLFEYFSETQRNKGNFPGRFSGRQFSNSRSEMNVSTLELGDSALYLCASSSRDREAGELFFGEGSRLTVL.

The DNA of the CDR3 is TGTGCCAGCAGTTCGGAGGGACTAGCGGAAGAGACCCAGTACTTC. It translates to CASSSEGLAEETQYF. V gene TRBV28 combines with J gene TRBJ2-5; 11 nucleotides align to TRBD2. The V gene end was trimmed by 4 bases and the J gene end by 3 bases; junction bases not matched to a gene: 4. The germline gives CDR1 MDHEN, CDR2 SYDVKM. The CDR3 loop spans 15 amino acids. Together with reference TRBV28 and TRBJ2-5, the CDR3 gives the full variable domain: DVKVTQSSRYLVKRTGEKVFLECVQDMDHENMFWYRQDPGLGLRLIYFSYDVKMKEKGDIPEGYSVSREKKERFSLILESASTNQTSMYLCASSSEGLAEETQYFGPGTRLLVL.

V and J are TRBV20-1 and TRBJ2-7; 14 nucleotides align to TRBD2. J was trimmed by 3 bases and V by 4 bases; bases with no gene match: 14. The CDR3 contains 18 residues. Germline-derived CDR1 and CDR2 are DFQATT and SNEGSKA (reference sequence). CDR3 loop: CSAIEAGLAGGLIYEQYF. The CDR3, as DNA: TGCAGTGCTATAGAGGCTGGACTAGCGGGGGGACTTATCTACGAGCAGTACTTC.

Many counts were recorded for this clonotype. The rearrangement joins TRBV7-2 to TRBJ2-3; no definite D call. Germline V CDR1 and CDR2: SGHTA, FQGNSA. CDR3 length equals 14 residues. V was shortened by 5 bases and J by 0 bases, with 9 bases between the two germline ends. The CDR3 DNA sequence: TGTGCCAGCAGCCCTCGCGGTAGCACAGATACGCAGTATTTT. The encoded protein is CASSPRGSTDTQYF.

This clonotype was observed a handful of times. The J gene is TRBJ2-5, the V gene TRBV20-1, with 8 bases that match TRBD2. The CDR3 contains 16 residues. Germline CDR1 reads DFQATT; CDR2 reads SNEGSKA (reference sequence). V trimming: 3 bases; J trimming: 5 bases; junction bases outside the gene matches: 14. CDR3 loop: CSASVFSGGRGETQYF. The CDR3 nucleotides are TGCAGTGCTAGCGTCTTCTCGGGAGGGCGAGGGGAGACCCAGTACTTC.

Ten or more counts support this clonotype. V is TRBV20-1 and J is TRBJ2-7; 8 bases align to TRBD2. Germline V gene sequence: CDR1 DFQATT, CDR2 SNEGSKA (reference sequence). The CDR3 spans 13 residues. V trimming: 4 bases; J trimming: 3 bases; junction bases outside the gene matches: 5. In DNA, the CDR3 is TGCAGTGCTAAGCCTCGGGGGGGCTACGAGCAGTACTTC. Translated: CSAKPRGGYEQYF.

This clonotype came up many times. The rearrangement links TRBV20-1 to TRBJ2-1; D gene ambiguous. Trimming removed 3 bases from V and 5 bases from J, with 8 bases in between. Per the germline V gene, CDR1 is DFQATT and CDR2 is SNEGSKA (reference sequence). There are 12 residues in the CDR3. CDR3 sequence reads: CSASLVDNEQFF. In nucleotides, the CDR3 is TGCAGTGCTAGTTTAGTCGACAATGAGCAGTTCTTC.